This T cell receptor (beta chain) came from a study of T cell responses to AZD1222 COVID-19 vaccine. Findings and limits, study-wide: Mostly white British, mostly female donors; authors suggested clonal diversity may be underestimated. Just five to seven people given AZD1222 tested seropositive at baseline. The study reported that nearly half of spike-specific TCRs target unmutated variant regions. Receipt of two AZD1222 doses was followed by a rise in Spike-specific TCR breadth and depth.

Here immunoSEQ multiplex PCR was the method, and the copy in TCRdb shows in-frame clones only, minus some. The table lists about 170,000 clones, 75% to 95% of them singletons. V lost 2 bases, J lost 2 bases, and 9 bases lay in between. CDR1 SGHNT and CDR2 YYREEE come from the germline V gene (reference sequence). CDR3 length: 14 residues. This clone was counted once. Antigen unknown. The specimen comprised peripheral blood, sampled on day 0 of AZD1222 vaccination. The J gene is TRBJ2-3, the V gene TRBV5-4; no reliable D call. The receptor comes from an adult in good health. Here the CDR3 DNA reads TGTGCCAGCAGCTTCGACCGATACACAGATACGCAGTATTTT. Translated, it gives CASSFDRYTDTQYF.